Below are 27 T cell receptor beta chains sequenced from a single sample in a study of T-cell memory formation after mild COVID-19. Each CDR3 protein is one row after TCRdb ran MiXCR on the 5' RACE reads. The profile shows about 190,000 distinct CDR3 sequences, about 17% of them singletons. The sample consisted of PBMCs or a T cell subset sorted from them (not recorded which). The source is an adult woman who had mild COVID-19 (a few samples of this study predate the infection). Cell type and time point are not known.

This chain links TRBV18 with TRBJ2-7; 9 bases are shared with TRBD2. The trim removed 6 bases at V and 1 base at J, leaving 10 bases unmatched. In germline, CDR1 is KGHSH, CDR2 LQKENI. CDR3 length: 16 amino acids. CDR3 protein: CASSRSSGSRSYEQYF. The CDR3 coding sequence is TGTGCCAGCTCTCGAAGTAGCGGGAGCAGGTCCTACGAGCAGTACTTC.

The chain joins TRBV2 to TRBJ2-1; 10 nucleotides match TRBD2. Germline V gene data show CDR1 as SNHLY and CDR2 as FYNNEI. V lost 7 bases to trimming and J lost 3 bases; unmatched junction nucleotides: 9. CDR3 size: 16 residues. The CDR3 DNA follows: TGTGCCAGCAATCTCATAGCGGGAGGAATCTACAATGAGCAGTTCTTC. Amino acids: CASNLIAGGIYNEQFF.

This clonotype was counted ten times or more. This sequence joins TRBV20-1 and TRBJ1-5; D call uncertain. The V gene lost 0 bases and the J gene lost 3 bases, with 12 bases spanning the gap. Germline CDR1 DFQATT, CDR2 SNEGSKA (reference sequence). CDR3 size: 15 residues. This chain's CDR3 is CSARDKGIPNQPQHF. CDR3 nucleotide sequence: TGCAGTGCTAGAGATAAAGGGATCCCCAATCAGCCCCAGCATTTT.

The chain employs TRBV3-1 and TRBJ2-7, with 9 bases identical to TRBD2. V dropped 5 bases and J dropped 3; count of bases not matched to a gene: 8. This CDR3 has 15 residues. In germline, CDR1 is LGHDT, CDR2 YNNKEL (reference sequence). Here the CDR3 DNA reads TGTGCCAGCAGCGCCGACAATAGCGGGGGCTACGAGCAGTACTTC. Translating gives CASSADNSGGYEQYF.

The V call is TRBV6-5, the J call TRBJ1-5; D not resolved. The CDR3 consists of 15 residues. Germline V gene lookup returns CDR1 MNHEY and CDR2 SVGAGI. V lost 5 bases to trimming and J lost 2 bases, with 13 bases between them. The CDR3 loop is CASSRLGMGNQPQHF. CDR3 nucleotide sequence: TGTGCCAGCAGTAGACTAGGGATGGGCAATCAGCCCCAGCATTTT.

This clonotype was seen at least ten times. CDR3 in DNA: TGCGCCAGCAGCTTGGCGGGGGAGATGAACACTGAAGCTTTCTTT. Its translation: CASSLAGEMNTEAFF. This chain uses TRBV5-1 with TRBJ1-1; tentative D call: TRBD1 (5 bases). V was pared by 0 bases and J by 0 bases, with 9 bases between. The length of the CDR3 is 15 residues. Germline assignment: CDR1 SGHRS and CDR2 YFSETQ.

This chain links TRBV2 with TRBJ1-5; 9 bases are a match to TRBD1. The CDR3 length is 14 residues. The V and J ends lost 6 bases and 6 bases, in that order; junction bases with no gene match: 6. Germline CDR1 SNHLY, CDR2 FYNNEI. The CDR3 is CASRMGQGGQPQHF. The CDR3 DNA reads as TGTGCCAGCAGGATGGGACAGGGAGGTCAGCCCCAGCATTTT.

The V and J genes are TRBV7-9 and TRBJ1-5; D gene uncertain. The germline CDR1 and CDR2 sequences are SEHNR and FQNEAQ (reference sequence). The CDR3 length is 13 residues. V was clipped by 8 bases and J by 7 bases, with 15 bases between them. The CDR3 reads CASQASYSQPQHF. The CDR3 DNA reads as TGTGCCAGCCAAGCTTCCTATAGCCAGCCCCAGCATTTT.

In its sample, this clonotype was seen a few times. V and J are TRBV29-1 and TRBJ2-3; a weak D match, TRBD2 (6 bases). This CDR3 is built from 13 residues. V lost 3 bases to trimming and J lost 6 bases, with 13 bases between them. Germline V lookup: CDR1 SQVTM, CDR2 ANQGSEA. Here the CDR3 DNA reads TGCAGCGTTGAGGGGGGAGCGTCCGATACGCAGTATTTT. Protein sequence: CSVEGGASDTQYF.

The V call is TRBV4-1, the J call TRBJ1-4, with 8 bases that match TRBD1. CDR1 is MGHRA, CDR2 YSYEKL, per germline. The CDR3 is 15 amino acids. J gave up 6 bases and V 0 bases, and 3 bases lay outside the gene matches. Here the CDR3 reads CASSQDRRGHEKLFF. The CDR3 region has the DNA TGCGCCAGCAGCCAAGATCGCAGGGGGCATGAAAAACTGTTTTTT.

There are many counts of this clonotype. V gene TRBV5-1 combines with J gene TRBJ2-3; TRBD1 matches 7 bases. V was clipped by 0 bases and J by 3 bases; unmatched bases: 4. The length of the CDR3 is 15 residues. CDR1 and CDR2 from the germline V gene are SGHRS and YFSETQ. The DNA of the CDR3 is TGCGCCAGCAGCTTGGTAGGGGGCGAAACAGATACGCAGTATTTT. Its translation: CASSLVGGETDTQYF.

This clonotype was seen a handful of times. The CDR3 coding sequence is TGTGCCAGCAGTTTAGGGACCGAGAACACTGAAGCTTTCTTT. This sequence encodes CASSLGTENTEAFF. The chain combines TRBV12-3 or TRBV12-4 with TRBJ1-1; D gene unclear. The V end was cut by 1 base, the J end by 1 base, with 7 bases between. CDR3 size: 14 residues.

This clonotype turned up a few times. The chain combines TRBV5-1 with TRBJ1-6, with D tentatively TRBD1 (5 bases). This CDR3 spans 18 amino acids. In germline, CDR1 is SGHRS, CDR2 YFSETQ. V dropped 3 bases and J dropped 7 bases, with 23 bases sitting between them. The CDR3 nucleotides read TGCGCCAGCAGCTACCAGATCTTACCGGGACGGCAGAATTCACCCCTCCACTTT. This sequence encodes CASSYQILPGRQNSPLHF.

The V and J genes are TRBV16 and TRBJ2-7; D perhaps matches TRBD1 (5 bases). Germline V gene sequence: CDR1 KGHSY, CDR2 FQNENV. The CDR3 covers 16 residues. V was pared by 0 bases and J by 3 bases, with 15 bases between. Here the CDR3 reads CASSQSFQGPFYEQYF. CDR3 bases: TGTGCCAGCAGCCAATCTTTTCAGGGCCCCTTCTACGAGCAGTACTTC.

This clonotype was counted ten times or more. The chain carries TRBV20-1 and TRBJ1-3; 8 bases are a match to TRBD1. Germline-derived CDR1 and CDR2 are DFQATT and SNEGSKA (reference sequence). The junction had 6 bases not matched to a gene; V was cut back by 1 base and J by 1 base. The CDR3 is 16 amino acids. CDR3 sequence: CSARVGQGASGNTIYF. The CDR3 nucleotides are TGCAGTGCTAGAGTGGGCCAGGGGGCGTCTGGAAACACCATATATTTT.

The CDR3 loop is CASSLSSDYYGYTF. In nucleotides, the CDR3 is TGTGCCAGCAGTTTAAGCTCCGATTATTATGGCTACACCTTC. This chain links TRBV12-3 or TRBV12-4 with TRBJ1-2; D is uncertain. Trimming stripped 2 bases from V and 5 bases from J, with 12 bases between. CDR3 length equals 14 residues.

The J gene is TRBJ2-1, the V gene TRBV18, with 7 nucleotides matching TRBD2. The CDR3 runs to 12 residues. V shed 3 bases, J shed 9 bases, and the junction held 2 bases outside the gene matches. Germline V gene lookup returns CDR1 KGHSH and CDR2 LQKENI. The CDR3, as DNA: TGTGCCAGCTCACCGAGGGAGGGTGAGCAGTTCTTC. Translating it yields CASSPREGEQFF.

This clonotype was recorded a few times. The V gene is TRBV12-3 or TRBV12-4, the J gene TRBJ2-1; 14 positions match TRBD2. V dropped 6 bases and J dropped 8; count of bases not matched to a gene: 9. The length of the CDR3 is 16 residues. This CDR3 is CASSDPGTSGSDEQFF. The CDR3 region has the DNA TGTGCCAGCAGCGACCCCGGGACTAGCGGGAGTGATGAGCAGTTCTTC.

In this sample, this clonotype turned up a few times. The chain links TRBV5-1 to TRBJ2-3; D possibly corresponds to TRBD1 (5 bases). The CDR3 length is 15 residues. Trimming shortened V by 7 bases and J by 3 bases, and 18 bases separated the two germline ends. Germline-derived CDR1 and CDR2 are SGHRS and YFSETQ. CDR3 DNA sequence: TGCGCCAGCGCTTTAGATAGGGGTCGGACAGATACGCAGTATTTT. As protein: CASALDRGRTDTQYF. The variable domain in full, completed from reference TRBV5-1 and TRBJ2-3, reads KAGVTQTPRYLIKTRGQQVTLSCSPISGHRSVSWYQQTPGQGLQFLFEYFSETQRNKGNFPGRFSGRQFSNSRSEMNVSTLELGDSALYLCASALDRGRTDTQYFGPGTRLTVL.

The chain uses TRBV6-5 and TRBJ2-2, with D possibly TRBD1 on 7 matching bases. The CDR3 is made up of 14 amino acids. The germline CDR1 and CDR2 sequences are MNHEY and SVGAGI. V was trimmed by 4 bases and J by 4 bases, leaving 10 bases between them. The CDR3 reads CASSWQGGTGELFF. In nucleotides, the CDR3 is TGTGCCAGCAGTTGGCAGGGGGGCACCGGGGAGCTGTTTTTT.

This rearrangement joins TRBV18 to TRBJ2-1; unclear D gene. The CDR3 is 15 amino acids. The germline V gene has CDR1 KGHSH and CDR2 LQKENI. Trimming stripped 1 base from V and 4 bases from J, with 11 bases between. The CDR3 region has the DNA TGTGCCAGCTCACCACAACGGGCCCCATACAATGAGCAGTTCTTC. This gives the protein CASSPQRAPYNEQFF.

There are a few counts of this clonotype. This chain links TRBV29-1 with TRBJ2-3; 7 nucleotides match TRBD2. V shed 7 bases and J 4 bases; nucleotides not matched to a gene: 5. Germline CDR1 and CDR2: SQVTM and ANQGSEA. This CDR3 is built from 12 residues. CDR3 in amino acids: CSDQGGPDTQYF. The CDR3 DNA follows: TGCAGCGATCAGGGAGGGCCAGATACGCAGTATTTT.

The chain uses TRBV6-5 and TRBJ1-1; a possible D gene is TRBD1 (5 bases). CDR1 and CDR2 from the germline V gene are MNHEY and SVGAGI. V was shortened by 5 bases and J by 0 bases, with 13 bases between the two germline ends. CDR3 size: 15 residues. DNA for the CDR3: TGTGCCAGCAGTCTCCGACAGCCCATGAACACTGAAGCTTTCTTT. This translates into CASSLRQPMNTEAFF.

The gene calls are TRBV3-1 and TRBJ2-7, with 12 nucleotides matching TRBD2. This CDR3 has 18 amino acids. Germline CDR1 LGHDT, CDR2 YNNKEL (reference sequence). With V trimmed by 3 bases and J by 1 base, 10 bases remained unmatched. DNA of the CDR3: TGTGCCAGCAGCCACCGGACTAGCGGGACTCGAGGATCCTACGAGCAGTACTTC. Translating it yields CASSHRTSGTRGSYEQYF.

The CDR3 nucleotides read TGTGCCACCAGTGATTTAGACACCACCGGGGAGCTGTTTTTT. Protein: CATSDLDTTGELFF. The chain carries TRBV24-1 and TRBJ2-2; no clear D. The CDR3 loop spans 14 amino acids. Trimming cost V 1 base and J 4 bases, with 6 bases left between them. CDR1 is KGHDR and CDR2 is SFDVKD in the germline V gene.

The DNA for the CDR3 is TGCAGCGCGGGACAGGGTACAGATACGCAGTATTTT. It encodes CSAGQGTDTQYF. The rearrangement links TRBV29-1 to TRBJ2-3; 9 bases align to TRBD1. J was trimmed by 3 bases and V by 7 bases; bases with no gene match: 2. CDR1 is SQVTM, CDR2 ANQGSEA, per germline. The CDR3 runs to 12 residues.

In DNA form, the CDR3 reads TGTGCCAGCAGCCAAGTTTTTGGAGGGGGATATGAGCAGTTCTTC. The encoded protein is CASSQVFGGGYEQFF. The chain recombines TRBV3-1 with TRBJ2-1; D may correspond to TRBD1 or TRBD2 (6 bases each). Germline V CDR1 and CDR2: LGHDT, YNNKEL (reference sequence). The CDR3 runs 15 residues. Trimming took 1 base from V and 8 from J, leaving 15 bases between them.